The 3 T cell receptor beta chains below come from one sample, sequenced in a study of PD-1 blockade in classical Hodgkin lymphoma (TCRdb year 2020). The library was made by the immunoSEQ multiplex PCR assay. TCRdb limited this immuneACCESS table to in-frame rearrangements with V and J called. A share of clones is missing; checked studies link under half to unresolved V genes, and the rest is unexplained. Recorded for this sample are about 25,000 clones; 85% to 95% of them occurred a single time. About 3.9% of the sample comes from the top ten. Per the publication, the time point label means: newly diagnosed, previously untreated cHL patient sample. Input material: peripheral blood mononuclear cells (PBMCs). These receptors came from a human donor with classical Hodgkin lymphoma.

The chain joins TRBV7-2 to TRBJ2-2; D gene unclear. Trimming pared 7 bases from V and 5 bases from J, leaving 8 bases between. The germline CDR1 and CDR2 sequences are SGHTA and FQGNSA. This CDR3 spans 12 amino acids. CDR3 protein: CASNPRTGELFF. The CDR3 DNA reads TGTGCCAGCAACCCGAGGACCGGGGAGCTGTTTTTT.

J is TRBJ1-2 and V is TRBV9, with D unclear. Germline CDR1 reads SGDLS; CDR2 reads YYNGEE. The CDR3 totals 14 residues. Trimming removed 0 bases from V and 7 bases from J, with 13 bases in between. The CDR3 is CASSVGPSLGGYTF. DNA of the CDR3: TGTGCCAGCAGCGTAGGTCCCAGCCTTGGTGGCTACACCTTC.

The V and J genes are TRBV5-1 and TRBJ2-7; 7 positions agree with TRBD1. Trimming at V came to 1 base and at J to 4 bases, leaving 2 bases not matched to a gene. Germline values: CDR1 SGHRS, CDR2 YFSETQ. This CDR3 has 13 residues. This CDR3 is CASSLSGGYEQYF. The CDR3 nucleotides are TGCGCCAGCAGCTTGTCAGGGGGATACGAGCAGTACTTC.